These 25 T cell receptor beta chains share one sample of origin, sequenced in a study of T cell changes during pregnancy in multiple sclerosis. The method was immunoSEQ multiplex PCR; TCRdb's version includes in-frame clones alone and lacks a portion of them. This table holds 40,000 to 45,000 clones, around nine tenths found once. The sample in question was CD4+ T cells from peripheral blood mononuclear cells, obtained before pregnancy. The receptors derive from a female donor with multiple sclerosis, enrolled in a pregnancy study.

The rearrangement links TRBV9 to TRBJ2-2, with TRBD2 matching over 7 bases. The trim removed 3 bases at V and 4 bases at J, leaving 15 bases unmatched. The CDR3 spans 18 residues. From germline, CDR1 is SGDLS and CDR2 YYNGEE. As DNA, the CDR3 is TGTGCCAGCAGCGCGGGTCACCTCGGAGGGAGGGGCACCGGGGAGCTGTTTTTT. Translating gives CASSAGHLGGRGTGELFF.

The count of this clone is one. DNA of the CDR3: TGCGCCAGCAGCCTAGGGGGTCGAGAAAAACTGTTTTTT. Translated: CASSLGGREKLFF. The genes are TRBV4-3 and TRBJ1-4; the D gene is possibly TRBD1 (6 bases). The CDR3 is 13 amino acids. The V gene's germline CDR1 is LGHNA and CDR2 YSLEER. The V end was cut by 4 bases, the J end by 8 bases, with 11 bases between.

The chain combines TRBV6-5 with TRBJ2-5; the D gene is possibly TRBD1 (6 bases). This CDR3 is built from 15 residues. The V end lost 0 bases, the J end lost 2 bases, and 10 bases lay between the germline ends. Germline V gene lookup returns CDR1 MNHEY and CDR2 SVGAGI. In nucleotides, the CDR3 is TGTGCCAGCAGTTACTCAACAGGGATTCAAGAGACCCAGTACTTC. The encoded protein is CASSYSTGIQETQYF.

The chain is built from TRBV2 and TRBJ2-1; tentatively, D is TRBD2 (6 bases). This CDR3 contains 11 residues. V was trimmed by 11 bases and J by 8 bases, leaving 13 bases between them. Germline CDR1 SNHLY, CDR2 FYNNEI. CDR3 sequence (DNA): TGTGCCGGCGCCCGGAGGGATGAGCAGTTCTTC. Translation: CAGARRDEQFF.

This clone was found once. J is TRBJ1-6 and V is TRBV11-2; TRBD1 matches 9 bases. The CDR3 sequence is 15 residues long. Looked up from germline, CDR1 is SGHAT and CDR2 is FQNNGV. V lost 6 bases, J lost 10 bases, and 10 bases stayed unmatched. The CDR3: CASRQPGQGESPLHF. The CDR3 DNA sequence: TGTGCCAGCAGACAGCCGGGACAGGGAGAATCACCCCTCCACTTT. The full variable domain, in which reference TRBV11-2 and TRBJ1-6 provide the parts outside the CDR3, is EAGVAQSPRYKIIEKRQSVAFWCNPISGHATLYWYQQILGQGPKLLIQFQNNGVVDDSQLPKDRFSAERLKGVDSTLKIQPAKLEDSAVYLCASRQPGQGESPLHFGNGTRLTVT.

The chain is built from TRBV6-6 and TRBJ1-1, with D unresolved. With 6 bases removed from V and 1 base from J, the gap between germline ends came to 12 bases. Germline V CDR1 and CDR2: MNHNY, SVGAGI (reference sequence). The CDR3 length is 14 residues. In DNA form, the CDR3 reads TGTGCCAGCAGCCACCGGACTGGGAACACTGAAGCTTTCTTT. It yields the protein CASSHRTGNTEAFF.

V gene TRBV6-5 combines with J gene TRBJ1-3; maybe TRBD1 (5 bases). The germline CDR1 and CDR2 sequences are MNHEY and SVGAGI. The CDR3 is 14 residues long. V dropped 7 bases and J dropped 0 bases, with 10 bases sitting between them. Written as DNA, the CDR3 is TGTGCCAGCACCGACAGCTTCTCTGGAAACACCATATATTTT. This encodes CASTDSFSGNTIYF.

As DNA, the CDR3 is TGTGCCAGCAGCGTAACACCAACTAATGAAAAACTGTTTTTT. Translating it yields CASSVTPTNEKLFF. The chain uses TRBV2 and TRBJ1-4; D remains unclear. V lost 6 bases, J lost 0 bases, and 8 bases lay in between. The CDR3 sequence is 14 residues long. Looked up from germline, CDR1 is SNHLY and CDR2 is FYNNEI. The full variable domain, in which reference TRBV2 and TRBJ1-4 provide the parts outside the CDR3, is EPEVTQTPSHQVTQMGQEVILRCVPISNHLYFYWYRQILGQKVEFLVSFYNNEISEKSEIFDDQFSVERPDGSNFTLKIRSTKLEDSAMYFCASSVTPTNEKLFFGSGTQLSVL.

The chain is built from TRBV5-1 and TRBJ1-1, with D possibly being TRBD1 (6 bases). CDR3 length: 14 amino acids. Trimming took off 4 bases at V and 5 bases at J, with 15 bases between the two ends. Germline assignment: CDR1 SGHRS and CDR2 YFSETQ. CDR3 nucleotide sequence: TGCGCCAGCAGCCTTGCAGGGGTACGTACTGAAGCTTTCTTT. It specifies CASSLAGVRTEAFF.

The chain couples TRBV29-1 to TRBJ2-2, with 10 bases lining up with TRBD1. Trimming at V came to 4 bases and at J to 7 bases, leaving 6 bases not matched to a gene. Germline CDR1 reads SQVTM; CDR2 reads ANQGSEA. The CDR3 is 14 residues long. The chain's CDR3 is CSVASTGGGGELFF. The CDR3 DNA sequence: TGCAGCGTTGCCTCGACAGGGGGCGGCGGGGAGCTGTTTTTT.

CDR3 sequence reads: CASSADISNQPQHF. The CDR3 nucleotides read TGTGCCAGCAGCGCGGACATTAGCAATCAGCCCCAGCATTTT. The chain combines TRBV7-9 with TRBJ1-5; weak D call: TRBD1 (5 bases). The CDR3 is made up of 14 amino acids. Germline CDR1 and CDR2: SEHNR and FQNEAQ (reference sequence). V dropped 5 bases and J dropped 0 bases, with 8 bases sitting between them.

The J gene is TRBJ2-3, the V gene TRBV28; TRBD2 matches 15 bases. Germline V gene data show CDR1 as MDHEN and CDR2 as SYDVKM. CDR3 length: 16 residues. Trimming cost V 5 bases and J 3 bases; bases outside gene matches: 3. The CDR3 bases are TGTGCCAGCAGTCACGGACTAGCGGGAGGGACAGATACGCAGTATTTT. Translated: CASSHGLAGGTDTQYF.

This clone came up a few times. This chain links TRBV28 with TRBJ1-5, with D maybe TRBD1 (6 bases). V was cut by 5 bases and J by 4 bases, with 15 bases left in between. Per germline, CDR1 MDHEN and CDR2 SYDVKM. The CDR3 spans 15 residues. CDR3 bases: TGTGCCAGCAGTGGGGGCAGGGCGGGTAATCAGCCCCAGCATTTT. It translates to CASSGGRAGNQPQHF.

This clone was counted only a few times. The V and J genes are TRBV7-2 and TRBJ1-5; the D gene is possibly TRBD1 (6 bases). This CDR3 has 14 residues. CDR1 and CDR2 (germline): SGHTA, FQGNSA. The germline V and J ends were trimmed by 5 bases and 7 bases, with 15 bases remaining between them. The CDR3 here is CASSPQGVGQPQHF. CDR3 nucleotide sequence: TGTGCCAGCAGCCCACAGGGAGTTGGGCAGCCCCAGCATTTT.

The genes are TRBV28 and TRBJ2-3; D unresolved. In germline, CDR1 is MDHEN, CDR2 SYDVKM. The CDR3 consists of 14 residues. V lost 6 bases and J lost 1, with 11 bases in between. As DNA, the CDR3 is TGTGCCAGCAGCCTCCCCGTCGGCACAGATACGCAGTATTTT. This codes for CASSLPVGTDTQYF.

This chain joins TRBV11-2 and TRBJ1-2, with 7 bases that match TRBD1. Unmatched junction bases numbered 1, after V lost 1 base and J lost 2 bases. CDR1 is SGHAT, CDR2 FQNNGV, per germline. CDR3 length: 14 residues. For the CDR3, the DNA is TGTGCCAGCAGCTTAGGGGGACAGAACTATGGCTACACCTTC. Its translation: CASSLGGQNYGYTF.

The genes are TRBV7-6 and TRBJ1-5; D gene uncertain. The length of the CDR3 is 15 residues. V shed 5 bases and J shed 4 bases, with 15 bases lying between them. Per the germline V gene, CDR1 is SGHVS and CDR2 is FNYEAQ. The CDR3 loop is CASSKSAGRNQPQHF. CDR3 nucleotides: TGTGCCAGCAGCAAATCAGCGGGGAGGAATCAGCCCCAGCATTTT.

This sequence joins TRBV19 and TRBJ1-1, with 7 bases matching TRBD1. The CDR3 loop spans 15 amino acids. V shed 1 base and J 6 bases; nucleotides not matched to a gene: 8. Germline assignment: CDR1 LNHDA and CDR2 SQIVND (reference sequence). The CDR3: CASSIVTGMLAEAFF. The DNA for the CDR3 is TGTGCCAGTAGTATAGTGACAGGGATGTTGGCTGAAGCTTTCTTT. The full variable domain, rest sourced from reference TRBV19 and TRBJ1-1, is DGGITQSPKYLFRKEGQNVTLSCEQNLNHDAMYWYRQDPGQGLRLIYYSQIVNDFQKGDIAEGYSVSREKKESFPLTVTSAQKNPTAFYLCASSIVTGMLAEAFFGQGTRLTVV.

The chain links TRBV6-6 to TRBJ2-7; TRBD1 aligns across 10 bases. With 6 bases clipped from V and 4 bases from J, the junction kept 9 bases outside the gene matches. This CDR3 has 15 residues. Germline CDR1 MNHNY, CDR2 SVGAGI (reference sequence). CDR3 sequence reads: CASRSGTGDVYEQYF. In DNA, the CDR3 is TGTGCCAGCAGGTCCGGGACAGGGGACGTATACGAGCAGTACTTC.

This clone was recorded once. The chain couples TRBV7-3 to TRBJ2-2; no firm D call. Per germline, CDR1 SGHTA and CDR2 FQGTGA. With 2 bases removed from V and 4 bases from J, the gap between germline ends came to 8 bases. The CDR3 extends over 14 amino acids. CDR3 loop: CASSLGHGTGELFF. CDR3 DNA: TGTGCCAGCAGCTTAGGTCACGGCACCGGGGAGCTGTTTTTT.

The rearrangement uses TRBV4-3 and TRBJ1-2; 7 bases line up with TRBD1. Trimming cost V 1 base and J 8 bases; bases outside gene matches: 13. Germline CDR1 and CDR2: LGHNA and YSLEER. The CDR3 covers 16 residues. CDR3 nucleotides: TGCGCCAGCAGCCAAGGTGGAACAGGGGAGATCGCCGGCTACACCTTC. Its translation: CASSQGGTGEIAGYTF.

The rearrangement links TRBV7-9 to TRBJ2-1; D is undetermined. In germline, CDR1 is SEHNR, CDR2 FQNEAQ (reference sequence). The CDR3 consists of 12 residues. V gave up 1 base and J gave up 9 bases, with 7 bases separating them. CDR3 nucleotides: TGTGCCAGCAGCTTAGAACTGCCTGAGCAGTTCTTC. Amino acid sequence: CASSLELPEQFF.

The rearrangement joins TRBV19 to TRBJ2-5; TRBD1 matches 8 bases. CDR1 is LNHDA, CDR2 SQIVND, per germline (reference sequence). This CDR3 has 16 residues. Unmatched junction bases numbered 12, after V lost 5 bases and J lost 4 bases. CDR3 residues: CASSSSTDRGRETQYF. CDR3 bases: TGTGCCAGTAGTTCTTCGACAGACAGGGGTCGAGAGACCCAGTACTTC.

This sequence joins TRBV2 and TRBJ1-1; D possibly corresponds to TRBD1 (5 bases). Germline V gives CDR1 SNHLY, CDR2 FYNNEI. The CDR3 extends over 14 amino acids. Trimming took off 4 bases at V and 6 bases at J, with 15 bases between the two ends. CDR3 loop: CASSVPTGKPEAFF. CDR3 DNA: TGTGCCAGCAGTGTCCCCACAGGTAAACCTGAAGCTTTCTTT.

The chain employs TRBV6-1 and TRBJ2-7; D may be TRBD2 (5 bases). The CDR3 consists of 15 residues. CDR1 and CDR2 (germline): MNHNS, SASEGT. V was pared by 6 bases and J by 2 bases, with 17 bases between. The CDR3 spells CASRRELDFPYEQYF. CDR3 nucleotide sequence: TGTGCCAGCAGAAGAGAACTGGACTTCCCCTACGAGCAGTACTTC.